The sequence of this T cell receptor (beta chain) was determined in a study of blood T cell repertoires in COVID-19. Whole-study context: Some COVID-19 samples were acute and others convalescent; all came from the United States, Italy and Spain. PBMCs, B-cell-depleted T cells, or T cells were the source of the cDNA or gDNA that made up the material.

The CDR3 spans 13 residues. The V end lost 5 bases, the J end lost 5 bases, and 13 bases lay between the germline ends. Enrolled during active infection, Seattle patients were then followed longitudinally. Authors' processing steps: Amplified reference gene primers provided the basis for estimating nucleated cell counts. This table comes from immunoSEQ multiplex PCR, and its TCRdb copy is limited to in-frame clones, with some not included. V and J calls and clone size come straight from that table; D and trimming were deduced from the DNA. This table holds 250,000 to 350,000 clones, over 75% found once.

Source material: peripheral blood. The V gene is TRBV12-3 or TRBV12-4, the J gene TRBJ2-7, with D perhaps matching TRBD1 (5 bases). The receptor was derived from a woman in her 30s with COVID-19, enrolled during active disease. The CDR3 region is CASSLAGFNEQYF. As DNA, the CDR3 is TGTGCCAGCAGTCTTGCAGGGTTCAACGAGCAGTACTTC.